These 10 T cell receptor beta chains came from one sample sequenced in a study of blood T cell repertoires in COVID-19. Data came from immunoSEQ multiplex PCR; TCRdb stores just in-frame clones and leaves some out. The table includes 60,000 to 65,000 clones, roughly 75% detected once. The specimen sequenced was peripheral blood. All receptors come from a man aged 60-69 years with COVID-19, enrolled during active disease.

The V gene is TRBV28, the J gene TRBJ1-5, with D unresolved. V dropped 6 bases and J dropped 0 bases, with 6 bases sitting between them. Germline values: CDR1 MDHEN, CDR2 SYDVKM. The CDR3 length is 13 residues. The chain's CDR3 is CASRYNSNQPQHF. The CDR3 DNA is TGTGCCAGCAGGTACAATAGCAATCAGCCCCAGCATTTT.

This clone was detected once. V gene TRBV15 combines with J gene TRBJ1-4; D is unclear. Trimming stripped 5 bases from V and 5 bases from J, with 15 bases between. CDR1 and CDR2 (germline): LNHNV, YYDKDF (reference sequence). The CDR3 consists of 15 residues. The CDR3 DNA reads TGTGCCACCAGCTTGAGGCGGGAGCGCAATGAAAAACTGTTTTTT. Translating it yields CATSLRRERNEKLFF.

The rearrangement links TRBV25-1 to TRBJ2-7, with 8 bases that match TRBD2. Germline V gene data show CDR1 as MGHDK and CDR2 as SYGVNS. With 6 bases clipped from V and 5 bases from J, the junction kept 12 bases outside the gene matches. This CDR3 comprises 15 residues. CDR3 protein: CASSQRQAGANEQYF. The CDR3 bases are TGTGCCAGCAGCCAGCGCCAAGCGGGAGCCAACGAGCAGTACTTC.

This sequence joins TRBV2 and TRBJ2-7, with D perhaps matching TRBD1 (6 bases). This CDR3 has 14 amino acids. The V gene lost 8 bases and the J gene lost 2 bases, with 16 bases spanning the gap. Germline CDR1 SNHLY, CDR2 FYNNEI. CDR3 in amino acids: CASRPPYRAYEQYF. The CDR3 coding sequence is TGTGCCAGCCGGCCTCCATACAGGGCCTACGAGCAGTACTTC.

The J gene is TRBJ2-5, the V gene TRBV7-3; D gene uncertain. Trimming took 1 base from V and 1 from J, leaving 4 bases between them. The CDR3 covers 13 residues. In germline, CDR1 is SGHTA, CDR2 FQGTGA. In DNA, the CDR3 is TGTGCCAGCAGCTTAATGGCCCAAGAGACCCAGTACTTC. The encoded protein is CASSLMAQETQYF.

The chain combines TRBV7-9 with TRBJ2-5, with D maybe TRBD1 (6 bases). Germline V gene sequence: CDR1 SEHNR, CDR2 FQNEAQ (reference sequence). The V end was cut by 8 bases, the J end by 5 bases, with 15 bases between. The CDR3 length is 13 residues. The CDR3 DNA is TGTGCCAGCCACCCAACAGGGTGGGAGACCCAGTACTTC. Translated: CASHPTGWETQYF. The full variable domain, completed using reference TRBV7-9 and TRBJ2-5, is DTGVSQNPRHKITKRGQNVTFRCDPISEHNRLYWYRQTLGQGPEFLTYFQNEAQLEKSRLLSDRFSAERPKGSFSTLEIQRTEQGDSAMYLCASHPTGWETQYFGPGTRLLVL.

For the CDR3, the DNA is TGTGCCAGCAGCTTAGCAACGGGATCGAACACCGGGGAGCTGTTTTTT. It codes for CASSLATGSNTGELFF. The V call is TRBV7-9, the J call TRBJ2-2, with a tentative D call TRBD2 (5 bases). Deletions cut 0 bases from V and 0 bases from J, with 8 bases between. CDR1 and CDR2 from the germline V gene are SEHNR and FQNEAQ (reference sequence). This CDR3 has 16 amino acids.

This clone was counted between two and nine times. Other DNA sequences within the sample encode an identical CDR3. The V call is TRBV12-3 or TRBV12-4, the J call TRBJ1-1; no definite D call. Trimming took off 5 bases at V and 3 bases at J, with 10 bases between the two ends. The length of the CDR3 is 13 residues. This CDR3 reads CASSITVYTEAFF. As DNA, the CDR3 is TGTGCCAGCAGTATTACAGTGTACACTGAAGCTTTCTTT.

The chain uses TRBV6-5 and TRBJ1-2; no definite D call. This CDR3 is 14 amino acids long. Germline-derived CDR1 and CDR2 are MNHEY and SVGAGI. V was shortened by 6 bases and J by 4 bases, with 15 bases between the two germline ends. CDR3 coding DNA: TGTGCCAGCAGCGGGGTTGGGAGACGCTATGGCTACACCTTC. This encodes CASSGVGRRYGYTF.

This chain links TRBV5-5 with TRBJ2-7; D unclear. V lost 0 bases to trimming and J lost 3 bases, with 13 bases between them. Germline-derived CDR1 and CDR2 are SGHKS and YYEKEE (reference sequence). The CDR3 runs to 15 residues. The CDR3: CASSLGPANDYEQYF. CDR3 bases: TGTGCCAGCAGCTTGGGCCCTGCTAATGACTACGAGCAGTACTTC.